This T cell receptor beta chain derives from a study of Graves' ophthalmopathy and Graves' hyperthyroidism. CDR3 length equals 13 residues. V dropped 4 bases and J dropped 3 bases, with 9 bases sitting between them. Looked up from germline, CDR1 is LNHDA and CDR2 is SQIVND (reference sequence). The study amplified TCR beta CDR3 regions using RNA transcripts. RT-PCR was first run with HTBI primers, then multiplex PCR in a second round. TCRdb analysed the multiplex PCR reads with MiXCR anew, one entry per CDR3 protein. The table includes hundreds of thousands of distinct CDR3 sequences, around a fifth detected once. In this sample, this clonotype turned up many times.

Sequenced sample: peripheral blood. The sequence came from a woman aged 18-29 years with stable Graves' hyperthyroidism. Some clones in this sample may be carry-over from other donors' samples. This sequence joins TRBV19 and TRBJ1-1; D unclear. The CDR3 protein is CASSTQRDTEAFF. CDR3 DNA: TGTGCCAGTAGTACCCAGAGGGACACTGAAGCTTTCTTT.